The rows below give T cell receptor beta chains drawn from one sample of a study of T cells in Graves' hyperthyroidism and ophthalmopathy. Each CDR3 protein is one row after TCRdb ran MiXCR on the multiplex PCR reads. The data hold 500,000 to 600,000 distinct CDR3 sequences, with 16% observed a single time. Material: blood. Receptor source: a young woman with Graves' hyperthyroidism. Each CDR3 is given with its conserved first and last residue. Clone size, where shown, is once, few, many, or a class for clones that have expanded.

J	size	V	CDR3
TRBJ2-7	-	TRBV5-1	CASSFGLAGGSSYEQYF
TRBJ2-1	many	TRBV3-1	CASSRLAGHNEQFF
TRBJ1-2	-	TRBV6-2/TRBV6-3	CASSYGKGEDYDYTF
TRBJ2-1	few	TRBV11-1	CASSDTSGGAPGNEQFF
TRBJ1-5	-	TRBV24-1	CATEAGINQPQHF
TRBJ2-7	few	TRBV7-6	CASSLAGGSLGTNYEQYF
TRBJ2-1	many	TRBV5-5	CASSVQGVTYNEQFF
TRBJ1-2	many	TRBV5-1	CASSGMGQGFYGYTF
TRBJ2-5	many	TRBV5-1	CASSPTDGVETQYF
TRBJ2-7	-	TRBV7-9	CASSLGGDLFFYEQYF
TRBJ2-3	many	TRBV15	CATSRDTGATDTQYF
TRBJ2-3	-	TRBV10-1	CASSESGAGATTDTQYF
TRBJ1-1	many	TRBV12-3/TRBV12-4	CASSPRTGPNTEAFF
TRBJ2-3	many	TRBV18	CASSPKFQNTDTQYF
TRBJ2-5	many	TRBV7-9	CASSLTRQRAQETQYF
TRBJ1-2	many	TRBV2	CASSDQDSYGYTF
TRBJ2-3	-	TRBV19	CASSIRPLAALTDTQYF
TRBJ1-2	many	TRBV27	CASSLTARDRHYGYTF
TRBJ2-7	many	TRBV10-3	CAISEFTSGSHEQYF
TRBJ2-1	many	TRBV6-5	CASSYSEIPGEQFF
TRBJ1-1	-	TRBV4-3	CASSQDGGWEAFF
TRBJ2-7	-	TRBV20-1	CSATQTSGRYYEQYF
TRBJ1-5	-	TRBV27	CASRPVGDGNQPQHF
TRBJ2-2	many	TRBV20-1	CSARNVEGSGELFF
TRBJ1-1	many	TRBV11-3	CASSPWYSDTEAFF
TRBJ2-5	-	TRBV15	CATSRKSGRAGETQYF
TRBJ2-2	few	TRBV7-2	CASSLVWTGLTGELFF
TRBJ1-5	many	TRBV20-1	CSARTGSGQPQHF
TRBJ2-7	many	TRBV12-3/TRBV12-4	CASSRDRNEQYF
TRBJ1-1	few	TRBV10-3	CAISKDRGLGEAFF
TRBJ2-4	many	TRBV28	CASSLTGAKNIQYF
TRBJ2-1	many	TRBV28	CATYLAGGYNEQFF
TRBJ2-2	-	TRBV19	CASSIPGELFF
TRBJ1-1	-	TRBV11-3	CASSLSGGVSAFF
TRBJ2-3	many	TRBV3-1	CASSQDPGGQYF
TRBJ1-1	few	TRBV5-1	CASQRLSARGPKLGGNTEAFF
TRBJ1-5	-	TRBV18	CASSPGDSWGNQPQHF